This is a list of T cell receptor beta chains from one sample in a study of blood T cell repertoires in COVID-19. Profiling relied on immunoSEQ multiplex PCR, and the TCRdb table lists in-frame clones only, not all of them. The table shows about 170,000 clones, with roughly 86% occurring only once. Sequenced: peripheral blood. Receptors were obtained from a man aged 65-85 years with acute or convalescent COVID-19. Each CDR3 is given without its conserved first and last residue.

CDR3 protein	J gene	V gene
ASSFLASITEAF	TRBJ1-1	TRBV28
SVGTWSGPQH	TRBJ1-5	TRBV29-1
ASSLGTGGISSYNEQF	TRBJ2-1	TRBV7-8
ASSQVAGGGTGELF	TRBJ2-2	TRBV4-2
ASLTSQGGYGYT	TRBJ1-2	TRBV28
AIRQGYSGNTIY	TRBJ1-3	TRBV6-6
ASSVTGGRFIEQF	TRBJ2-1	TRBV7-3
ASVTGLDNYGYT	TRBJ1-2	TRBV5-5
ASSPEPGLADSDTQY	TRBJ2-3	TRBV7-3
AWSAYNEQF	TRBJ2-1	TRBV30
ASSVAGTVNEKLF	TRBJ1-4	TRBV6-2/TRBV6-3
ASSPTVNSPLH	TRBJ1-6	TRBV28
ASSPIGTVNEKLF	TRBJ1-4	TRBV16
ASRDIEPQH	TRBJ1-5	TRBV6-5
ASSPFPGTDTQY	TRBJ2-3	TRBV9
ASSPGQGPETQY	TRBJ2-5	TRBV18
ASSLGVSGNQPQH	TRBJ1-5	TRBV5-1
ASSLREKGGELF	TRBJ2-2	TRBV5-1
ASSEVLGGEQY	TRBJ2-7	TRBV6-1
ASRVQGGDEAF	TRBJ1-1	TRBV6-5
ASTLQDRWYEQY	TRBJ2-7	TRBV28
ASSISGSSGYEQF	TRBJ2-1	TRBV19
ASSPGAGGVRY	TRBJ2-4	TRBV3-1/TRBV3-2
ASRGAGGLSEQY	TRBJ2-7	TRBV6-6
ASTPDEGQGTDTQY	TRBJ2-3	TRBV28
ASSRTGTANTEAF	TRBJ1-1	TRBV5-1
ASSLNAGRVPQY	TRBJ2-5	TRBV7-2
ASSEEEAGGYDEQY	TRBJ2-7	TRBV6-1
ASGRTGGTDTQY	TRBJ2-3	TRBV7-9
ASSPGVSNQPQH	TRBJ1-5	TRBV9
ASSPLGSASPGKLF	TRBJ1-4	TRBV5-1
ASSLDRGLYNSPLH	TRBJ1-6	TRBV11-2
ASSITGPENYGYT	TRBJ1-2	TRBV19
ASSFTGDNEQF	TRBJ2-1	TRBV7-9
ASSPRQAASTDTQY	TRBJ2-3	TRBV4-2
ATSRQVTGANVLT	TRBJ2-6	TRBV15
ASSAVGQGVYEQY	TRBJ2-7	TRBV7-8
ASSIRDRGREQY	TRBJ2-7	TRBV19
ASSSGQLGETQY	TRBJ2-5	TRBV7-3
ASRGQGGPGNTIY	TRBJ1-3	TRBV27
ASRNEGVYGYT	TRBJ1-2	TRBV7-3